This passage covers 25 T cell receptor beta chains from one sample sequenced in a study of T cells in localized non-small cell lung cancer. Here immunoSEQ multiplex PCR was the method, and the copy in TCRdb shows in-frame clones only, minus some. This sample has more than 50,000 clones, with about 80% found just once. Sequences were derived from peripheral blood, sampled before any cancer treatment. These receptors originate from a female donor older than 55 with stage II squamous cell lung carcinoma.

V is TRBV5-4 and J is TRBJ2-1; D perhaps matches TRBD2 (6 bases). The V gene's germline CDR1 is SGHNT and CDR2 YYREEE (reference sequence). This CDR3 is built from 15 residues. V was trimmed by 0 bases and J by 5 bases, leaving 12 bases between them. The CDR3 sequence: CASSLVGGIDNEQFF. In DNA form, the CDR3 reads TGTGCCAGCAGCTTGGTTGGAGGGATCGACAATGAGCAGTTCTTC. Using reference TRBV5-4 and TRBJ2-1 for the parts outside the CDR3, the full variable domain is ETGVTQSPTHLIKTRGQQVTLRCSSQSGHNTVSWYQQALGQGPQFIFQYYREEENGRGNFPPRFSGLQFPNYSSELNVNALELDDSALYLCASSLVGGIDNEQFFGPGTRLTVL.

The chain is built from TRBV9 and TRBJ1-4; 7 nucleotides match TRBD1. With 4 bases clipped from V and 4 bases from J, the junction kept 7 bases outside the gene matches. Germline assignment: CDR1 SGDLS and CDR2 YYNGEE. CDR3 length: 15 amino acids. Here the CDR3 reads CASSPDRALNEKLFF. In nucleotides, the CDR3 is TGTGCCAGCAGCCCCGACAGGGCTCTTAATGAAAAACTGTTTTTT.

This chain links TRBV5-6 with TRBJ2-1, with a possible D match to TRBD2 (6 bases). CDR1 is SGHDT, CDR2 YYEEEE, per germline. This CDR3 comprises 15 residues. V lost 2 bases and J lost 9, with 18 bases in between. Written as DNA, the CDR3 is TGTGCCAGCAGCTTTGGGGACTCCTCCCGGGGTGAGCAGTTCTTC. Its protein is CASSFGDSSRGEQFF.

This clone has a single count. V gene TRBV5-6 combines with J gene TRBJ2-5, with D unresolved. With the DNA end fitting TRBJ2-7 better, the J assignment may be wrong. The germline V gene encodes CDR1 SGHDT and CDR2 YYEEEE. The CDR3 has 12 residues. CDR3 in amino acids: CASSSIPSEQYF. Here the CDR3 DNA reads TGTGCCAGCAGCTCCATACCCAGCGAGCAGTACTTC.

Only one count was recorded for this clone. The chain joins TRBV27 to TRBJ2-3; tentatively, D is TRBD1 or TRBD2 (5 bases each). The germline V and J ends were trimmed by 5 bases and 6 bases, with 15 bases remaining between them. Per germline, CDR1 MNHEY and CDR2 SMNVEV (reference sequence). There are 14 residues in the CDR3. CDR3 nucleotides: TGTGCCAGCAGTAACCGGGGCCTACGGGATACGCAGTATTTT. This codes for CASSNRGLRDTQYF.

J is TRBJ1-2 and V is TRBV12-5; TRBD1 matches at 7 bases. This CDR3 spans 14 amino acids. Germline V CDR1 and CDR2: LGHNT, FRNRAP. The V gene end was trimmed by 5 bases and the J gene end by 4 bases; junction bases not matched to a gene: 7. The CDR3 DNA sequence: TGTGCTAGTGGTCCAAGCCGGGACAGCTATGGCTACACCTTC. This encodes CASGPSRDSYGYTF.

The chain uses TRBV6-5 and TRBJ2-3, with TRBD1 matching over 8 bases. J lost 6 bases, V lost 9 bases, and 2 bases had no gene match. The germline CDR1 and CDR2 sequences are MNHEY and SVGAGI. The CDR3 has 11 residues. The CDR3 DNA follows: TGTGCCAGTCAGGGGGCGGATACGCAGTATTTT. Protein product: CASQGADTQYF.

The chain has TRBV9 and TRBJ1-1; a possible D gene is TRBD1 (5 bases). Per the germline V gene, CDR1 is SGDLS and CDR2 is YYNGEE. The ends were cut back, 0 bases at V and 5 bases at J, with 8 bases in the middle. The CDR3 spans 13 residues. Written as DNA, the CDR3 is TGTGCCAGCAGCGTAGGGTGGGGGACTGAAGCTTTCTTT. It yields the protein CASSVGWGTEAFF.

This CDR3 is CASSIGQGYFEAFF. The CDR3 coding sequence is TGTGCCAGCAGTATTGGACAGGGGTATTTTGAAGCTTTCTTT. The rearrangement uses TRBV7-8 and TRBJ1-1; 9 bases line up with TRBD1. V lost 6 bases and J lost 7; bases outside the gene matches: 9. CDR3 length: 14 residues. From germline, CDR1 is SGHVS and CDR2 FQNEAQ.

The CDR3 loop reads CASSGQVAEAFF. The CDR3 DNA reads as TGTGCCAGCAGCGGGCAGGTGGCTGAAGCTTTCTTT. The rearrangement uses TRBV5-6 and TRBJ1-1; no clear D gene. Germline V gives CDR1 SGHDT, CDR2 YYEEEE. CDR3 size: 12 residues. Trimming cost V 4 bases and J 6 bases, with 10 bases left between them.

The chain links TRBV19 to TRBJ1-1; TRBD1 might be the D (6 bases). V was pared by 2 bases and J by 0 bases, with 13 bases between. Germline values: CDR1 LNHDA, CDR2 SQIVND (reference sequence). The CDR3 totals 16 residues. For the CDR3, the DNA is TGTGCCAGTAGTATATCTCCCGGGGACATGAACACTGAAGCTTTCTTT. This codes for CASSISPGDMNTEAFF. The variable domain in full, completed from reference TRBV19 and TRBJ1-1, reads DGGITQSPKYLFRKEGQNVTLSCEQNLNHDAMYWYRQDPGQGLRLIYYSQIVNDFQKGDIAEGYSVSREKKESFPLTVTSAQKNPTAFYLCASSISPGDMNTEAFFGQGTRLTVV.

The rearrangement joins TRBV2 to TRBJ2-2; possibly TRBD1 for D (5 bases). The ends were cut back, 3 bases at V and 4 bases at J, with 12 bases in the middle. Germline loops: CDR1 SNHLY, CDR2 FYNNEI. This CDR3 is built from 15 residues. The CDR3 nucleotides are TGTGCCAGCAGTGATGTGGGGCTAGGCACCGGGGAGCTGTTTTTT. Translation: CASSDVGLGTGELFF.

This chain uses TRBV21-1 with TRBJ2-3. TRBV21-1 is deemed a pseudogene. This CDR3 has 14 residues. The CDR3 here is CASSPRGPKDTQYF. CDR3 nucleotides: TGTGCCAGCAGCCCCCGGGGCCCCAAGGATACGCAGTATTTT.

As DNA, the CDR3 is TGTGCCAGCAGGTTCGAGACAGGGGCCTACGAGCAGTACTTC. Residues: CASRFETGAYEQYF. The V gene is TRBV7-9, the J gene TRBJ2-7, with 8 bases matching TRBD1. Germline V gene lookup returns CDR1 SEHNR and CDR2 FQNEAQ (reference sequence). The junction had 6 bases not matched to a gene; V was cut back by 6 bases and J by 2 bases. The CDR3 extends over 14 amino acids.

This clone has a handful of counts. V and J are TRBV5-1 and TRBJ2-7; 8 bases agree with TRBD1. CDR1 SGHRS and CDR2 YFSETQ come from the germline V gene. The trim removed 7 bases at V and 5 bases at J, leaving 14 bases unmatched. This CDR3 has 15 residues. The CDR3 coding sequence is TGCGCCAGCCGCCAGTCCCCGGGACAGGCCAACGAGCAGTACTTC. Amino acid sequence: CASRQSPGQANEQYF.

V is TRBV9 and J is TRBJ2-7; TRBD1 aligns across 8 bases. CDR1 SGDLS and CDR2 YYNGEE come from the germline V gene. The length of the CDR3 is 13 residues. V shed 4 bases and J 3 bases; nucleotides not matched to a gene: 3. In DNA form, the CDR3 reads TGTGCCAGCAGCCCGACAGGGGTCTACGAGCAGTACTTC. The encoded protein is CASSPTGVYEQYF.

The rearrangement uses TRBV5-1 and TRBJ1-1; possible D gene TRBD1, 6 bases. Germline V CDR1 and CDR2: SGHRS, YFSETQ. Trimming shortened V by 3 bases and J by 4 bases, and 10 bases separated the two germline ends. CDR3 length: 13 residues. The CDR3 here is CASSSTGPTEAFF. In DNA, the CDR3 is TGCGCCAGCAGCTCAACAGGGCCCACTGAAGCTTTCTTT.

This chain connects TRBV19 to TRBJ2-7; 8 bases align to TRBD1. The CDR3 is 13 amino acids. The germline V gene encodes CDR1 LNHDA and CDR2 SQIVND (reference sequence). The trim removed 5 bases at V and 3 bases at J, leaving 3 bases unmatched. The CDR3 DNA is TGTGCCAGTAGTCTCGGACAGGGCTACGAGCAGTACTTC. Protein: CASSLGQGYEQYF.

The rearrangement links TRBV6-4 to TRBJ2-2, with TRBD1 identical over 9 bases. This CDR3 contains 15 residues. Per the germline V gene, CDR1 is MRHNA and CDR2 is SNTAGT. With V trimmed by 7 bases and J by 4 bases, 7 bases remained unmatched. CDR3 coding DNA: TGTGCCAGCACCGCCGGGACAGGGACCACCGGGGAGCTGTTTTTT. Its translation is CASTAGTGTTGELFF.

In this sample, this clone turned up once. The V and J genes are TRBV5-4 and TRBJ1-1; D is ambiguous. The germline gives CDR1 SGHNT, CDR2 YYREEE (reference sequence). The ends were cut back, 4 bases at V and 4 bases at J, with 20 bases in the middle. The CDR3 totals 16 residues. CDR3 sequence: CASSPPIANGFTEAFF. The DNA of the CDR3 is TGTGCCAGCAGCCCCCCCATAGCGAACGGGTTCACTGAAGCTTTCTTT.

This clone has just a few counts. The V call is TRBV9, the J call TRBJ1-1; 7 bases map to TRBD1. This CDR3 has 16 residues. CDR1 and CDR2 from the germline V gene are SGDLS and YYNGEE. V trimming: 3 bases; J trimming: 1 base; junction bases outside the gene matches: 9. CDR3 loop: CASSAVQGWANTEAFF. The CDR3 bases are TGTGCCAGCAGCGCGGTACAGGGGTGGGCGAACACTGAAGCTTTCTTT.

This clone was detected only a few times. The genes are TRBV27 and TRBJ1-2; unclear D gene. This CDR3 region has 13 residues. Trimming removed 0 bases at V and 4 bases at J, with 6 bases between. CDR1 and CDR2 from the germline V gene are MNHEY and SMNVEV (reference sequence). In nucleotides, the CDR3 is TGTGCCAGCAGTTTATCAGGGAGCTATGGCTACACCTTC. It translates to CASSLSGSYGYTF.

The chain recombines TRBV5-1 with TRBJ2-1, with D possibly called TRBD1 or TRBD2 (6 bases each). This CDR3 contains 13 residues. Trimming took 0 bases from V and 9 from J, leaving 10 bases between them. Germline loops: CDR1 SGHRS, CDR2 YFSETQ. CDR3 coding DNA: TGCGCCAGCAGCTTGGTGGGGGGCCCTGAGCAGTTCTTC. Its protein is CASSLVGGPEQFF.

The chain combines TRBV5-1 with TRBJ2-7, with TRBD2 matching over 7 bases. This CDR3 has 18 amino acids. Germline CDR1 reads SGHRS; CDR2 reads YFSETQ. V shed 0 bases and J 2 bases; nucleotides not matched to a gene: 14. The CDR3 loop reads CASSLATRDSGAAYEQYF. CDR3 nucleotide sequence: TGCGCCAGCAGCTTGGCCACCCGTGACAGCGGGGCAGCCTACGAGCAGTACTTC.

The V call is TRBV10-3, the J call TRBJ2-5; D possibly corresponds to TRBD1 (6 bases). The CDR3 loop spans 13 amino acids. The germline CDR1 and CDR2 sequences are ENHRY and SYGVKD. The ends were cut back, 7 bases at V and 2 bases at J, with 11 bases in the middle. The CDR3 is CAIKGVNQETQYF. CDR3 DNA sequence: TGTGCCATCAAGGGGGTTAATCAAGAGACCCAGTACTTC.